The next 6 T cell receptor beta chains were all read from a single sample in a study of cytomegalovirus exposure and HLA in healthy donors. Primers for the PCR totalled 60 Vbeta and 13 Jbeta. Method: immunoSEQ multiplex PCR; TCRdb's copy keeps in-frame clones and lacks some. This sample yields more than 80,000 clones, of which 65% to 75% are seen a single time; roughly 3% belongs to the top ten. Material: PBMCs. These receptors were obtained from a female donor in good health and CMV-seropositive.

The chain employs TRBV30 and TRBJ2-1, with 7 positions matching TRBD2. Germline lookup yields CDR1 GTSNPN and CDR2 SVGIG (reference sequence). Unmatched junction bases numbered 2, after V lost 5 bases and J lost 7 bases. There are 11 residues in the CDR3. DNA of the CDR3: TGTGCCTGGTCCGGGGGGAATGAGCAGTTCTTC. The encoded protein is CAWSGGNEQFF.

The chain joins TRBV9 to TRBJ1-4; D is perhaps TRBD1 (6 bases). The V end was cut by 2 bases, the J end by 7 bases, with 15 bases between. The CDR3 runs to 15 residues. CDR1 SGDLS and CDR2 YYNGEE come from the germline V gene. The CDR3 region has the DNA TGTGCCAGCAGCGTCGGACAGAATTTAGGTGAAAAACTGTTTTTT. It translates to CASSVGQNLGEKLFF.

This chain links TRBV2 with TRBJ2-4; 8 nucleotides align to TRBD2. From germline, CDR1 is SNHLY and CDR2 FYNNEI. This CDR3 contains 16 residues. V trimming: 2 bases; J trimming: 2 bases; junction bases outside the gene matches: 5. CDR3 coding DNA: TGTGCCAGCAGTGAACTCCCGGGAGGGCCCAAAAACATTCAGTACTTC. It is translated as CASSELPGGPKNIQYF.

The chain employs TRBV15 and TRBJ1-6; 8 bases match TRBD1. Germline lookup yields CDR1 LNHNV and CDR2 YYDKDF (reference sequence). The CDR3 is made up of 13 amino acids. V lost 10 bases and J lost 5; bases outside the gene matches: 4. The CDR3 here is CAIGQGNNSPLHF. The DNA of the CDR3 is TGTGCCATCGGACAGGGAAATAATTCACCCCTCCACTTT.

The CDR3 nucleotides read TGTGCCAGCAGTCCTAGCGGAACAGATACGCAGTATTTT. Translated, it gives CASSPSGTDTQYF. This sequence joins TRBV6-4 and TRBJ2-3; 7 bases map to TRBD2. The germline CDR1 and CDR2 sequences are MRHNA and SNTAGT. Trimming removed 5 bases from V and 3 bases from J; junction bases left unmatched: 2. The CDR3 extends over 13 amino acids.

The CDR3 spells CASSRSGGGTEAFF. The CDR3 DNA follows: TGTGCCAGCAGCCGCTCAGGGGGCGGGACTGAAGCTTTCTTT. The chain joins TRBV6-5 to TRBJ1-1; 8 nucleotides align to TRBD1. Germline CDR1 reads MNHEY; CDR2 reads SVGAGI. The CDR3 is 14 residues long. J lost 5 bases, V lost 6 bases, and 8 bases had no gene match.